The 13 T cell receptor beta chains below come from one sample, sequenced in a study of PD-L1 blockade in urothelial cancer. Sequencing used immunoSEQ multiplex PCR; TCRdb keeps in-frame clones, though not all of them. The sample holds 80,000 to 100,000 clones, more than 75% seen once. The source material was PBMCs, sampled around atezolizumab (anti-PD-L1) treatment. The receptors were gathered from a man between 65 and 79 years old with urothelial cancer.

V and J are TRBV27 and TRBJ2-7; D unclear. Germline V gives CDR1 MNHEY, CDR2 SMNVEV (reference sequence). The ends were cut back, 6 bases at V and 1 base at J, with 13 bases in the middle. CDR3 length: 14 residues. CDR3 residues: CASRESVSSYEQYF. Here the CDR3 DNA reads TGTGCCAGCAGAGAGAGCGTTTCATCCTACGAGCAGTACTTC.

The genes are TRBV5-1 and TRBJ1-1, with D uncertain. The CDR3 extends over 14 amino acids. The V end was cut by 0 bases, the J end by 1 base, with 7 bases between. The germline gives CDR1 SGHRS, CDR2 YFSETQ. Here the CDR3 reads CASSLDSKNTEAFF. CDR3 in DNA: TGCGCCAGCAGCTTGGACAGCAAGAACACTGAAGCTTTCTTT. Based on the CDR3 plus reference TRBV5-1 and TRBJ1-1, the full variable domain is KAGVTQTPRYLIKTRGQQVTLSCSPISGHRSVSWYQQTPGQGLQFLFEYFSETQRNKGNFPGRFSGRQFSNSRSEMNVSTLELGDSALYLCASSLDSKNTEAFFGQGTRLTVV.

V usage is TRBV7-6 and J usage is TRBJ2-1; 8 positions agree with TRBD2. The V gene's germline CDR1 is SGHVS and CDR2 FNYEAQ. The V segment lost 4 bases and the J segment 4 bases; nucleotides outside the gene matches: 12. This CDR3 is built from 17 residues. The CDR3, as DNA: TGTGCCAGCAGCTCAAACGGGGGCGGGAGGCCTTACAATGAGCAGTTCTTC. Encoded protein: CASSSNGGGRPYNEQFF.

This chain uses TRBV10-3 with TRBJ1-2, with a tentative D call TRBD1 (5 bases). Germline V gives CDR1 ENHRY, CDR2 SYGVKD. The germline V and J ends were trimmed by 0 bases and 2 bases, with 10 bases remaining between them. The CDR3 extends over 15 amino acids. CDR3 coding DNA: TGTGCCATCAGTGAGTCGCAGGCAGGGAACTATGGCTACACCTTC. Translating gives CAISESQAGNYGYTF.

V gene TRBV30 combines with J gene TRBJ2-3; no reliable D call. The germline gives CDR1 GTSNPN, CDR2 SVGIG (reference sequence). The CDR3 consists of 14 residues. Trimming took 0 bases from V and 0 from J, leaving 7 bases between them. CDR3 residues: CAWSVDWSTDTQYF. Written as DNA, the CDR3 is TGTGCCTGGAGTGTAGACTGGAGCACAGATACGCAGTATTTT. Looking up the rest from reference TRBV30 and TRBJ2-3 gives the full variable domain: SQTIHQWPATLVQPVGSPLSLECTVEGTSNPNLYWYRQAAGRGLQLLFYSVGIGQISSEVPQNLSASRPQDRQFILSSKKLLLSDSGFYLCAWSVDWSTDTQYFGPGTRLTVL.

This chain uses TRBV13 with TRBJ2-3; TRBD1 might be the D (5 bases). The V gene lost 4 bases and the J gene lost 0 bases, with 8 bases spanning the gap. Germline CDR1 is PRHDT and CDR2 is FYEKMQ (reference sequence). The CDR3 covers 14 residues. This CDR3 is CASSSRTSTDTQYF. In DNA form, the CDR3 reads TGTGCCAGCAGCTCGAGGACAAGCACAGATACGCAGTATTTT.

The chain uses TRBV5-4 and TRBJ2-5; 10 bases are shared with TRBD1. V was pared by 4 bases and J by 5 bases, with 8 bases of the junction left unmatched. CDR1 and CDR2 from the germline V gene are SGHNT and YYREEE (reference sequence). The CDR3 consists of 15 residues. As DNA, the CDR3 is TGTGCCAGCAGCATCACCGGGACAGGGGACGAGACCCAGTACTTC. Protein product: CASSITGTGDETQYF.

J is TRBJ1-5 and V is TRBV6-6; maybe TRBD1 (6 bases). Germline V gene lookup returns CDR1 MNHNY and CDR2 SVGAGI (reference sequence). Trimming removed 6 bases at V and 7 bases at J, with 19 bases between. The CDR3 extends over 15 amino acids. The CDR3 DNA reads TGTGCCAGCAGACTCCTAGGGGAGGGGGAACAGCCCCAGCATTTT. Amino acids: CASRLLGEGEQPQHF.

V usage is TRBV5-1 and J usage is TRBJ1-1, with a possible D match to TRBD1 (5 bases). Deletions cut 0 bases from V and 1 base from J, with 10 bases between. The CDR3 length is 15 residues. Germline V gene lookup returns CDR1 SGHRS and CDR2 YFSETQ. CDR3 DNA sequence: TGCGCCAGCAGCTTGGCAGGGAACTCGAACACTGAAGCTTTCTTT. Its translation: CASSLAGNSNTEAFF.

The chain uses TRBV9 and TRBJ2-1; 7 bases map to TRBD2. Germline loops: CDR1 SGDLS, CDR2 YYNGEE. V lost 0 bases and J lost 4; bases outside the gene matches: 7. The CDR3 spans 16 residues. This CDR3 is CASSVGGGSRYNEQFF. The CDR3 coding sequence is TGTGCCAGCAGCGTAGGAGGCGGGAGTAGGTACAATGAGCAGTTCTTC.

The chain recombines TRBV21-1 with TRBJ2-7; the D call in the table, TRBD2, was not verified against the DNA. TRBV21-1 is marked as a pseudogene. The CDR3 runs 17 residues. For the CDR3, the DNA is TGTGCCAGCAGCATTCGTCCCCGTAGCAGCCTGATCTACGAGCAGTACTTC. The encoded protein is CASSIRPRSSLIYEQYF.

Only a few counts were recorded for this clone. The rearrangement uses TRBV19 and TRBJ1-1; weak D call: TRBD1 (5 bases). The CDR3 totals 15 residues. Germline CDR1 reads LNHDA; CDR2 reads SQIVND (reference sequence). V shed 1 base and J shed 3 bases, with 12 bases lying between them. As DNA, the CDR3 is TGTGCCAGTAGTATAGCCTCAGGGTGGGACACTGAAGCTTTCTTT. Its translation is CASSIASGWDTEAFF.

This clone has only a few counts. The chain joins TRBV7-9 to TRBJ2-5; 10 bases match TRBD2. CDR1 and CDR2 from the germline V gene are SEHNR and FQNEAQ (reference sequence). The CDR3 runs to 18 residues. The V segment lost 0 bases and the J segment 2 bases; nucleotides outside the gene matches: 9. CDR3 in amino acids: CASSLAKRLAGDQETQYF. CDR3 nucleotides: TGTGCCAGCAGCTTAGCGAAACGTCTAGCGGGGGATCAAGAGACCCAGTACTTC.